The rows below give T cell receptor beta chains drawn from one sample of a study of shared clonotypes between healthy human individuals. The repertoire was sequenced with immunoSEQ multiplex PCR; TCRdb's copy has only in-frame clones and lacks some. The data show 1.4 million or so clones, approximately 98.5% seen once. The specimen sequenced was naive CD4+ T cells sorted from blood. These receptors were obtained from a young man in good health. CDR3s leave out the opening cysteine and the closing phenylalanine or tryptophan. The order of the fields is CDR3 length, V gene, clone size, J gene, CDR3 protein. Part of the rows lack a size; the others show once, few, many or a class for expanded clones.

len: 13
v_gene: TRBV9
abundance: once
j_gene: TRBJ1-3
CDR3aa: ASSDRQGAGNTIY

len: 12
v_gene: TRBV19
abundance: .
j_gene: TRBJ1-5
CDR3aa: ASRVDTGRGPQH

len: 12
v_gene: TRBV11-3
abundance: .
j_gene: TRBJ2-3
CDR3aa: ASSPDPSTDTQY

len: 14
v_gene: TRBV18
abundance: .
j_gene: TRBJ2-3
CDR3aa: ASSPPGGRSTDTQY

len: 11
v_gene: TRBV5-6
abundance: .
j_gene: TRBJ1-1
CDR3aa: ASSRTVNTEAF

len: 12
v_gene: TRBV6-5
abundance: .
j_gene: TRBJ2-5
CDR3aa: ASTRTGEGETQY

len: 9
v_gene: TRBV20-1
abundance: .
j_gene: TRBJ2-1
CDR3aa: SASLGIEQF

len: 12
v_gene: TRBV5-1
abundance: .
j_gene: TRBJ2-5
CDR3aa: ASSIGGIQETQY

len: 16
v_gene: TRBV7-2
abundance: .
j_gene: TRBJ2-3
CDR3aa: ASTHLRWGGVSTDTQY

len: 12
v_gene: TRBV2
abundance: .
j_gene: TRBJ1-2
CDR3aa: ASSENGGNYGYT

len: 12
v_gene: TRBV11-2
abundance: .
j_gene: TRBJ2-7
CDR3aa: ASSLTGLVYEQY

len: 15
v_gene: TRBV11-2
abundance: .
j_gene: TRBJ1-2
CDR3aa: ASSFTGSTSGNYGYT

len: 14
v_gene: TRBV19
abundance: .
j_gene: TRBJ1-5
CDR3aa: ASSLPQGRGNQPQH

len: 13
v_gene: TRBV5-4
abundance: .
j_gene: TRBJ2-7
CDR3aa: ASSLETRVSYEQY

len: 12
v_gene: TRBV15
abundance: .
j_gene: TRBJ2-5
CDR3aa: ATSIRRGQETQY

len: 16
v_gene: TRBV5-1
abundance: once
j_gene: TRBJ2-7
CDR3aa: ASSLRAVGLTKSYEQY

len: 14
v_gene: TRBV5-4
abundance: .
j_gene: TRBJ2-7
CDR3aa: ASSREGARSSYEQY

len: 13
v_gene: TRBV7-2
abundance: .
j_gene: TRBJ1-3
CDR3aa: ASSLAGDSGNTIY

len: 14
v_gene: TRBV5-5
abundance: .
j_gene: TRBJ2-1
CDR3aa: ASSPLAGTSGRRQF

len: 9
v_gene: TRBV20-1
abundance: .
j_gene: TRBJ2-7
CDR3aa: SGNHQDEQY

len: 10
v_gene: TRBV28
abundance: .
j_gene: TRBJ2-1
CDR3aa: ASSLVGDEQF

len: 14
v_gene: TRBV30
abundance: once
j_gene: TRBJ2-7
CDR3aa: AWSPIGSTGRDEQY